This TCR beta chain was observed in a study of T cell repertoires in cytomegalovirus infection. Turning to the study itself: Through public TCR beta signatures, both CMV infection and matching HLA type were indicated.

Remarks on this clonotype: Its specificity is not known.

Study conclusions and caveats: Frequencies of public TCR beta families were cumulated, and this identified carriers of CMV plus the relevant HLA. The ex vivo response showed dominance by HLA-C-restricted CMV-specific TCR beta clonotypes.

TCRdb re-called the reads through MiXCR, storing one row per CDR3 protein. Of about 180,000 distinct CDR3 sequences detected, 17% appear once; the ten largest clones hold almost 25%. This clonotype originated in a human donor in good health (CMV status not recorded). Some clones in this sample may be carry-over from other donors' samples. Material for sequencing was CD8+ T cells from PBMCs.

The CDR3 coding sequence is TGCAGTGCTAGAGATCTGGGGTCGGCCGGGGAGCTGTTTTTT. Translating it yields CSARDLGSAGELFF. The chain is built from TRBV20-1 and TRBJ2-2, with D unresolved. Deletions cut 0 bases from V and 6 bases from J, with 11 bases between. The CDR3 is made up of 14 amino acids. The germline V gene has CDR1 DFQATT and CDR2 SNEGSKA (reference sequence).